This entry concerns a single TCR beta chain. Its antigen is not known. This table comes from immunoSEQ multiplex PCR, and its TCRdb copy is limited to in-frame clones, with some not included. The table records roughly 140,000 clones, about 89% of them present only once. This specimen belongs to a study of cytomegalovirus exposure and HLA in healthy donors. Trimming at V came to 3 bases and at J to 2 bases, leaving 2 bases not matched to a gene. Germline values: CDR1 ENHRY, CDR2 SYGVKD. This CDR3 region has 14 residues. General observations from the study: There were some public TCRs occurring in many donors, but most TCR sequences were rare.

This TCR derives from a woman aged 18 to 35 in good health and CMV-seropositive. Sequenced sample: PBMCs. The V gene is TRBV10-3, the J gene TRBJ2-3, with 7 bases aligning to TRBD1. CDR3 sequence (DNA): TGTGCCATCAGTGAACAGGGGTCCACAGATACGCAGTATTTT. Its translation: CAISEQGSTDTQYF.